The 14 T cell receptor beta chains listed next were all sequenced from one sample in a study of T cell repertoires in ileal Crohn's disease. The table came from immunoSEQ multiplex PCR; TCRdb's copy has only in-frame clones and leaves some out. Among around 8,600 clones, 70% to 80% were seen once, and the ten largest hold about 4.4%. Sequencing input: ileal tissue. These receptors originate from an adult with Crohn's disease.

V usage is TRBV6-6 and J usage is TRBJ1-1; TRBD1 might be the D (6 bases). In germline, CDR1 is MNHNY, CDR2 SVGAGI (reference sequence). CDR3 length equals 11 residues. Trimming took 8 bases from V and 4 from J, leaving 8 bases between them. CDR3 sequence (DNA): TGTGCCAGCGAAGGGGGCACTGAAGCTTTCTTT. Its protein product is CASEGGTEAFF.

The count of this clone is one. DNA of the CDR3: TGTGCCAGCAGCGTAGGAGTGGGACTAGTCACGGATGAGCAGTTCTTC. Translation gives CASSVGVGLVTDEQFF. The chain is built from TRBV9 and TRBJ2-1; 8 bases are a match to TRBD2. V trimming: 0 bases; J trimming: 8 bases; junction bases outside the gene matches: 10. The germline V gene has CDR1 SGDLS and CDR2 YYNGEE. The CDR3 has 16 residues. The complete variable domain, with remaining parts taken from reference TRBV9 and TRBJ2-1, reads DSGVTQTPKHLITATGQRVTLRCSPRSGDLSVYWYQQSLDQGLQFLIQYYNGEERAKGNILERFSAQQFPDLHSELNLSSLELGDSALYFCASSVGVGLVTDEQFFGPGTRLTVL.

V usage is TRBV18 and J usage is TRBJ1-6, with 9 nucleotides matching TRBD1. Germline trimming cut 3 bases from V and 10 bases from J; bases unmatched to any gene: 7. The CDR3 runs 15 residues. The germline CDR1 and CDR2 sequences are KGHSH and LQKENI. The DNA for the CDR3 is TGTGCCAGCTCACCGGTGGGACAGGGCCAATCACCCCTCCACTTT. This sequence encodes CASSPVGQGQSPLHF.

CDR3 bases: TGTGCCAGCAGCTTCCGGACTAGCGGGGGGGTCTACAATGAGCAGTTCTTC. Protein: CASSFRTSGGVYNEQFF. V is TRBV5-6 and J is TRBJ2-1; 15 bases agree with TRBD2. The CDR3 is made up of 17 amino acids. V gave up 2 bases and J gave up 3 bases; unmatched junction bases: 3. Germline CDR1 is SGHDT and CDR2 is YYEEEE.

The rearrangement joins TRBV6-6 to TRBJ2-7, with 8 bases lining up with TRBD1. Per the germline V gene, CDR1 is MNHNY and CDR2 is SVGAGI (reference sequence). V was clipped by 6 bases and J by 3 bases; unmatched bases: 10. The CDR3 consists of 15 residues. Written as DNA, the CDR3 is TGTGCCAGCAGAGGGGGGACAGGAGGGTTCTACGAGCAGTACTTC. This gives the protein CASRGGTGGFYEQYF.

This chain links TRBV2 with TRBJ2-5; the match to TRBD2 covers 7 bases. The CDR3 is 13 residues long. Germline V lookup: CDR1 SNHLY, CDR2 FYNNEI. V was clipped by 9 bases and J by 4 bases; unmatched bases: 8. CDR3 amino acids: CASSSGRGETQYF. DNA for the CDR3: TGTGCCAGTAGTTCAGGGAGGGGAGAGACCCAGTACTTC.

The rearrangement joins TRBV15 to TRBJ2-3, with a possible D match to TRBD1 (6 bases). The germline gives CDR1 LNHNV, CDR2 YYDKDF (reference sequence). The CDR3 extends over 18 amino acids. V was cut by 3 bases and J by 0 bases, with 19 bases left in between. In nucleotides, the CDR3 is TGTGCCACCAGCAGGGAACACCCGGACAGTACTAGCACAGATACGCAGTATTTT. Protein product: CATSREHPDSTSTDTQYF.

The genes are TRBV5-3 and TRBJ2-7, with 7 bases that match TRBD2. TRBV5-3 is placed among ORFs of uncertain function. The CDR3 runs to 14 residues. Trimming cost V 5 bases and J 6 bases; bases outside gene matches: 11. The CDR3 DNA follows: TGTGCCAGAAGTTCCTGGCGGGAGAGGGTCGAGCAGTACTTC. Encoded protein: CARSSWRERVEQYF.

This clone was observed a single time. The chain is built from TRBV10-1 and TRBJ2-1; maybe TRBD2 (6 bases). The V gene lost 2 bases and the J gene lost 8 bases, with 10 bases spanning the gap. The CDR3 loop spans 13 amino acids. Germline values: CDR1 WNHNN, CDR2 SYGVQD (reference sequence). The CDR3 spells CASSEGGGDEQFF. CDR3 DNA sequence: TGCGCCAGCAGTGAGGGGGGAGGAGATGAGCAGTTCTTC.

This rearrangement joins TRBV7-9 to TRBJ1-2, with 7 bases matching TRBD1. The CDR3 has 13 residues. CDR1 and CDR2 from the germline V gene are SEHNR and FQNEAQ (reference sequence). V shed 5 bases, J shed 6 bases, and the junction held 6 bases outside the gene matches. The CDR3 coding sequence is TGTGCCAGCAGCGGACCCGGGACAGATGGCTACACCTTC. Translation gives CASSGPGTDGYTF.

This chain links TRBV5-1 with TRBJ2-5; 7 nucleotides match TRBD2. The J call may not be correct, given that the DNA end is closer to TRBJ2-7. The CDR3 consists of 12 residues. The germline V gene has CDR1 SGHRS and CDR2 YFSETQ. The CDR3 region has the DNA TGCGCCAGCAGCTTCGGGGGGTACGAGCAGTACTTC. Its translation: CASSFGGYEQYF.

This chain uses TRBV18 with TRBJ1-2; D is undetermined. This CDR3 spans 12 amino acids. Germline CDR1 reads KGHSH; CDR2 reads LQKENI. V lost 3 bases, J lost 7 bases, and 9 bases lay in between. The CDR3 loop reads CASSPSQSGYTF. In DNA, the CDR3 is TGTGCCAGCTCACCCTCACAGAGTGGCTACACCTTC.

The V call is TRBV29-1, the J call TRBJ2-1; D is uncertain. The CDR3 is made up of 14 amino acids. Trimming pared 3 bases from V and 0 bases from J, leaving 9 bases between. Germline V CDR1 and CDR2: SQVTM, ANQGSEA. CDR3 nucleotides: TGCAGCGTTGAGTCTACCTACTCCTACAATGAGCAGTTCTTC. This gives the protein CSVESTYSYNEQFF.

The chain carries TRBV19 and TRBJ2-1; TRBD2 aligns across 9 bases. V was pared by 5 bases and J by 7 bases, with 9 bases of the junction left unmatched. Germline CDR1 LNHDA, CDR2 SQIVND (reference sequence). The CDR3 is 15 residues long. In nucleotides, the CDR3 is TGTGCCAGTAGTGCCCCTGGCGGGAGGGGGAATGAGCAGTTCTTC. This sequence encodes CASSAPGGRGNEQFF.